This T cell receptor beta chain was found in a study of long-term antiretroviral therapy in people with HIV. Sequencing relied on immunoSEQ assay v3.0, run at survey level. Only in-frame clones appear in the TCRdb table, and some are missing; sequencing was by immunoSEQ multiplex PCR. The sample shows 30,000 to 35,000 clones, around 97% of them seen only once. Germline V gene lookup returns CDR1 SGHDN and CDR2 FVKESK. This CDR3 region has 14 residues. V lost 1 base to trimming and J lost 3 bases, with 6 bases between them. As concerns this clone: Its antigen is not identified.

Points from the study as a whole: Transplant donor controls retained higher diversity, though diversity increased after ART. Collection of the blood took place between about 2003 and 2017. The ART regimens in use then may have been less effective than current ones.

Sequenced here: unsorted PBMCs, sampled 6.9 years after starting antiretroviral therapy. The rearrangement links TRBV14 to TRBJ1-4; D unclear. The receptor comes from a young man with HIV. The CDR3 DNA reads as TGTGCCAGCAGCCAAGGGGAAGCTAATGAAAAACTGTTTTTT. Residues: CASSQGEANEKLFF.